This entry lists 2 T cell receptor beta chains sequenced from one sample in a study of molecular identifiers for immune sequencing clone quantification. Each CDR3 protein gets one entry after TCRdb re-called the PCR reads with MiXCR. The data show over 600,000 distinct CDR3 sequences, just under 20% seen once. The material sequenced was naive CD8+ T cells from blood, with Jurkat cell RNA spiked in. Described subset: FACS-sorted CD8+CD4-CCR7+CD45RA+ naive T cells. These receptors came from a human donor in good health. Some libraries in this study had Jurkat cell RNA spiked in.

This clonotype was counted only a few times. A much larger clonotype is one base distant, so this may be a read error. The chain joins TRBV11-2 to TRBJ2-3; D may correspond to TRBD1 or TRBD2 (5 bases each). Germline V CDR1 and CDR2: SGHAT, FQNNGV. The CDR3 totals 15 residues. CDR3 sequence: CVSSLWGEGADTQYF. The CDR3 DNA reads as TGTGTCAGCAGCTTATGGGGCGAGGGCGCAGATACGCAGTATTTT.

In regard to this clonotype: A much larger clone lies one base from this, so it may be a read error. The genes are TRBV5-6 and TRBJ1-5, with 7 bases matching TRBD1. The CDR3 has 15 residues. The J segment lost 3 bases and the V segment lost 7 bases, leaving 10 bases of the junction unmatched. Germline assignment: CDR1 SGHDT and CDR2 YYEEEE. The CDR3 protein is CASSTAGQVNQPQHF. DNA of the CDR3: TGTGCCAGCTCCACTGCCGGACAGGTCAATCAGCCCCAGCATTTT.